This T cell receptor (beta chain) was sequenced during a study of shared clonotypes between healthy human individuals. Scientists sequenced DNA from unsorted PBMC on ten immunoSEQ deep assay plates. Original methodology: Without quality scores, immunoSEQ junctional reads could not be filtered like full-length reads. This table comes from immunoSEQ multiplex PCR, and its TCRdb copy is limited to in-frame clones, with some not included. That table furnishes V, J and clone size, whereas the DNA furnished D and trimming. The top ten clones hold about 12% of a sample with about 500,000 clones, 77% of them seen once. This clone was found many times. Its antigen is not identified. Overall study results and limits: Enrolling few donors narrowed the genetic and exposure-history diversity that was represented.

With 2 bases removed from V and 3 bases from J, the gap between germline ends came to 6 bases. This CDR3 spans 12 amino acids. Germline assignment: CDR1 GTSNPN and CDR2 SVGIG (reference sequence). This clonotype was obtained from a woman aged 40 to 50 in good health. Some clones in this sample may be carry-over from other donors' samples. The sample comprised PBMCs. The V gene is TRBV30, the J gene TRBJ2-3; unclear D gene. The CDR3 here is CAWSLETDTQYF. The CDR3 bases are TGTGCCTGGAGTCTGGAGACAGATACGCAGTATTTT. Full variable domain (remainder filled in from reference TRBV30 and TRBJ2-3): SQTIHQWPATLVQPVGSPLSLECTVEGTSNPNLYWYRQAAGRGLQLLFYSVGIGQISSEVPQNLSASRPQDRQFILSSKKLLLSDSGFYLCAWSLETDTQYFGPGTRLTVL.